These 10 T cell receptor beta chains originate from one sample sequenced in a study of CD8 T cells in ankylosing spondylitis. TCRdb reprocessed the 5' RACE reads with MiXCR, giving one entry per CDR3 protein. This table has about 250,000 distinct CDR3 sequences, around 25% appearing once. The sequenced sample consisted of blood, either unsorted or a sorted T cell fraction (not recorded which). The source of these receptors is a male donor with ankylosing spondylitis or in good health (not recorded which).

This clonotype was recorded many times. V and J are TRBV10-3 and TRBJ1-5, with D perhaps matching TRBD1 (5 bases). CDR3 length: 13 amino acids. Germline V gene sequence: CDR1 ENHRY, CDR2 SYGVKD. V lost 8 bases and J lost 9, with 17 bases in between. The CDR3 is CAIGGSEGTPQHF. CDR3 in DNA: TGTGCCATCGGTGGGTCGGAGGGGACGCCCCAGCATTTT.

V and J are TRBV20-1 and TRBJ1-4; maybe TRBD1 (5 bases). The CDR3 length is 15 residues. Trimming stripped 3 bases from V and 6 bases from J, with 17 bases between. CDR1 is DFQATT and CDR2 is SNEGSKA in the germline V gene (reference sequence). CDR3 in DNA: TGCAGTGCTAGTTCGGGGACCCCCAACTATGAAAAACTGTTTTTT. Protein product: CSASSGTPNYEKLFF.

The table lists this clonotype with many counts. V and J are TRBV20-1 and TRBJ2-3; D may match TRBD1 or TRBD2 (6 bases each). CDR1 is DFQATT, CDR2 SNEGSKA, per germline (reference sequence). V lost 2 bases to trimming and J lost 7 bases, with 16 bases between them. This CDR3 contains 14 residues. The CDR3 spells CSARSATGAYTQYF. CDR3 bases: TGCAGTGCTAGATCAGCTACGGGGGCTTATACGCAGTATTTT.

At least ten counts were recorded for this clonotype. The chain is built from TRBV7-9 and TRBJ2-1; D is ambiguous. V lost 3 bases, J lost 3 bases, and 3 bases lay in between. Germline V gives CDR1 SEHNR, CDR2 FQNEAQ (reference sequence). The CDR3 runs to 12 residues. CDR3 coding DNA: TGTGCCAGCAGCTTCGACTACAATGAGCAGTTCTTC. This translates into CASSFDYNEQFF. Using reference TRBV7-9 and TRBJ2-1 for the parts outside the CDR3, the full variable domain is DTGVSQNPRHKITKRGQNVTFRCDPISEHNRLYWYRQTLGQGPEFLTYFQNEAQLEKSRLLSDRFSAERPKGSFSTLEIQRTEQGDSAMYLCASSFDYNEQFFGPGTRLTVL.

The chain carries TRBV20-1 and TRBJ2-4; D gene ambiguous. The CDR3 length is 14 residues. Germline V gives CDR1 DFQATT, CDR2 SNEGSKA (reference sequence). Trimming stripped 5 bases from V and 2 bases from J, with 13 bases between. In DNA, the CDR3 is TGCAGTGCTCTTTCCTATTCTACCAAAAACATTCAGTACTTC. It yields the protein CSALSYSTKNIQYF.

This chain connects TRBV10-3 to TRBJ2-3; 12 nucleotides line up with TRBD2. CDR1 and CDR2 from the germline V gene are ENHRY and SYGVKD. The CDR3 is 16 residues long. Trimming cost V 5 bases and J 2 bases; bases outside gene matches: 5. The CDR3 region has the DNA TGTGCCATCAGTTCCGGGACTAGCGGGTCCACAGATACGCAGTATTTT. This codes for CAISSGTSGSTDTQYF.

This clonotype was detected many times. V usage is TRBV10-3 and J usage is TRBJ2-5; D unresolved. The germline V and J ends were trimmed by 0 bases and 1 base, with 15 bases remaining between them. Per germline, CDR1 ENHRY and CDR2 SYGVKD. This CDR3 has 17 residues. The CDR3 spells CAISESVARSPQETQYF. DNA of the CDR3: TGTGCCATCAGTGAGTCGGTGGCGCGGAGCCCCCAAGAGACCCAGTACTTC.

The rearrangement uses TRBV19 and TRBJ1-5; tentative D call: TRBD1 (5 bases). Germline V lookup: CDR1 LNHDA, CDR2 SQIVND (reference sequence). Between the trimmed V and J ends, which lost 10 bases and 7 bases, there was a span of 17 bases. The CDR3 is 13 amino acids. CDR3 in amino acids: CATTGDLYQPQHF. CDR3 nucleotide sequence: TGTGCCACCACTGGGGACCTCTACCAGCCCCAGCATTTT.

In its sample, this clonotype was seen a few times. The chain has TRBV12-3 or TRBV12-4 and TRBJ2-1; possibly TRBD2 for D (5 bases). This CDR3 is built from 12 residues. The V end was cut by 1 base, the J end by 9 bases, with 7 bases between. In DNA form, the CDR3 reads TGTGCCAGCAGTTTAGGAGGGTTTGAGCAGTTCTTC. Protein product: CASSLGGFEQFF.

This clonotype showed up many times. The gene calls are TRBV2 and TRBJ1-5, with D hard to call. The CDR3 is 14 amino acids. The V gene's germline CDR1 is SNHLY and CDR2 FYNNEI. With 7 bases removed from V and 2 bases from J, the gap between germline ends came to 12 bases. The CDR3 reads CASIEGFGNQPQHF. Written as DNA, the CDR3 is TGTGCCAGCATCGAGGGTTTCGGCAATCAGCCCCAGCATTTT.